This T cell receptor (beta chain) was sequenced during a study of cytomegalovirus exposure and HLA in healthy donors. About the research overall: About 85 million unique TCR sequences came from HLA-typed donors in an early release.

With regard to this clone: Its antigen is still unknown.

The study's findings and limits: What was likely a sequencing artifact was a cluster of highly shared sequence variants. Association with HLA alleles at 0.05 false discovery rate was found for 17,000 or so TCR beta sequences in a later analysis. Most subjects had HLA-A and HLA-B alleles reportedly predicted accurately by TCR beta sequences.

Germline lookup yields CDR1 SEHNR and CDR2 FQNEAQ (reference sequence). V shed 3 bases and J 8 bases; nucleotides not matched to a gene: 9. This CDR3 has 15 residues. The PCR employed 60 Vbeta primers together with 13 Jbeta primers. The method was immunoSEQ multiplex PCR; TCRdb's version includes in-frame clones alone and lacks a portion of them. This table holds about 140,000 clones, 9.7% found once. The specimen was PBMCs. The gene calls are TRBV7-9 and TRBJ1-2; 10 bases agree with TRBD1. The origin of this receptor is a man aged 45 to 65 in good health and CMV-seronegative. The CDR3 region is CASSFTRTGGEGYTF. CDR3 DNA sequence: TGTGCCAGCAGCTTTACGCGGACAGGGGGTGAGGGCTACACCTTC.